This T cell receptor beta chain is from a study of blood T cell repertoires in COVID-19. Study details: COVID-19 samples from acute and convalescent phases originated in the United States, Italy and Spain.

Original processing methods: Estimated nucleated cell counts came from reference gene primer amplification. The protocol was immunoSEQ multiplex PCR, while the TCRdb copy is restricted to in-frame clones and leaves out a portion. V and J calls and clone size are those listed in that table; D and trimming were worked out from the DNA. The sample shows about 65,000 clones, 75% to 90% of them seen only once. V was cut by 8 bases and J by 5 bases, with 15 bases left in between. The germline gives CDR1 SGHTA, CDR2 FQGNSA. The CDR3 loop spans 14 amino acids. The receptor was isolated from a man older than 75 with acute or convalescent COVID-19. The genes are TRBV7-2 and TRBJ2-2; TRBD2 is a possible D gene (6 bases). Sequences were obtained from peripheral blood. The CDR3 loop reads CASSREVGTGELFF. The CDR3 bases are TGTGCCAGCTCGAGGGAGGTCGGAACCGGGGAGCTGTTTTTT.